This T cell receptor (beta chain) was observed in a study of blood T cell repertoires in COVID-19. Profiled with immunoSEQ multiplex PCR; TCRdb holds only in-frame clones, not every one. Of about 200,000 clones in the sample, around 84% were seen once. V dropped 5 bases and J dropped 1; count of bases not matched to a gene: 1. The CDR3 runs to 13 residues. CDR1 is SGHTA, CDR2 FQGTGA, per germline. V is TRBV7-3 and J is TRBJ1-1; 7 positions match TRBD1. The sample comprised peripheral blood. This TCR was recovered from an elderly man with acute or convalescent COVID-19. The DNA for the CDR3 is TGTGCCAGCAGCCGGACAGGGAACACTGAAGCTTTCTTT. This encodes CASSRTGNTEAFF.